The clone carrying this T cell receptor beta chain was observed a handful of times. Germline V CDR1 and CDR2: MGHRA, YSYEKL. This CDR3 is 15 amino acids long. V lost 1 base to trimming and J lost 0 bases; unmatched junction nucleotides: 0. The data belong to a study of shared T cell receptors in the human thymus. The data were produced by immunoSEQ multiplex PCR, yet TCRdb's version contains in-frame clones alone and is incomplete. Of approximately 730,000 clones listed, roughly 88% are singletons. The sample also formed part of further work on human thymus T cells.

The sequenced sample was thymocytes. The J gene is TRBJ1-2, the V gene TRBV4-1; 9 positions match TRBD1. The receptor comes from a girl under three years old with a congenital heart defect. As DNA, the CDR3 is TGCGCCAGCAGCCAAGGGGACAGGGCTAACTATGGCTACACCTTC. Translated: CASSQGDRANYGYTF.